This T cell receptor (beta chain) is from a study of T cell responses to AZD1222 COVID-19 vaccine. Study details: Combined were second doses at about 4 or about 12 weeks. Points from the study as a whole: Every sample of the repertoires postdated the peak T cell response. Spike-specific TCR depth and breadth grew after two AZD1222 doses.

Details on this clone: What it recognizes is unknown.

Germline V gene lookup returns CDR1 LGHNT and CDR2 FRNRAP. V was clipped by 6 bases and J by 5 bases, with 8 bases between them. This CDR3 spans 11 amino acids. Some clones are missing from TCRdb's copy, which holds only in-frame ones; the method was immunoSEQ multiplex PCR. The table records around 140,000 clones, 92% of them present only once. This specimen consisted of peripheral blood, obtained on day 0 of AZD1222 vaccination. The clonotype originates from an adult in good health. The chain has TRBV12-5 and TRBJ2-7; D might be TRBD2 (6 bases). This CDR3 is CASGRGDEQYF. The DNA of the CDR3 is TGTGCTAGTGGGCGCGGGGACGAGCAGTACTTC.